This entry concerns a single T cell receptor (beta chain). The sample originates from a study of blood T cell repertoires in COVID-19. Background on the study: From the United States, Italy and Spain came samples of acute and convalescent COVID-19. In each case, the material was cDNA or gDNA derived from T cells, B-cell-depleted T cells, or PBMCs.

Original processing notes: Scientists estimated how many nucleated cells there were by amplifying reference gene primers. Profiling relied on immunoSEQ multiplex PCR, and the TCRdb table lists in-frame clones only, not all of them. Clone size and V and J calls were adopted from that table, with D and trimming inferred from the DNA. This table holds 150,000 to 200,000 clones, 70% to 90% found once. Trimming removed 5 bases from V and 5 bases from J; junction bases left unmatched: 7. The CDR3 is 15 amino acids. Germline V gene sequence: CDR1 LNHDA, CDR2 SQIVND (reference sequence). V is TRBV19 and J is TRBJ1-5; TRBD1 matches at 9 bases. The TCR was taken from a woman of 80 years or more with acute or convalescent COVID-19. Material: peripheral blood. As DNA, the CDR3 is TGTGCCAGTAGTTCTACAGGGGGCAAGGATCAGCCCCAGCATTTT. It specifies CASSSTGGKDQPQHF. The complete variable domain, with remaining parts taken from reference TRBV19 and TRBJ1-5, reads DGGITQSPKYLFRKEGQNVTLSCEQNLNHDAMYWYRQDPGQGLRLIYYSQIVNDFQKGDIAEGYSVSREKKESFPLTVTSAQKNPTAFYLCASSSTGGKDQPQHFGDGTRLSIL.